The subject of this entry is one T cell receptor beta chain. Its cognate antigen has yet to be identified. Qualities for individual bases were not recorded, and no much larger clone is one base off. Cut back by 1 base and 3 bases, the V and J ends lie 12 bases apart. The CDR1 and CDR2 encoded by the germline V gene are SGHTA and FQGNSA. From cysteine to phenylalanine, the CDR3 is 15 amino acids long. CDR3 DNA only is kept here, 45 bases in frame from base 1. The receptor library was made with 5' RACE. This sample was sequenced with an Illumina Genome Analyzer IIx. To prepare the RNA-based TCR cDNA libraries, a previously described protocol was followed, with several modifications. To prevent cross-contamination, sample-specific barcodes were introduced on both ends of each TCR cDNA library during cDNA synthesis and amplification. Per the authors' processing: Each individual had between about 95,000 and nearly 550,000 identified clonotypes, and each library contained 2.2 to 3.6 million CDR3-containing reads. After reads with improper barcode index combinations were thrown out, a cloneset for each library was built using the MiTCR software. While assembling CDR3 clonotypes, MiTCR corrected PCR and sequencing errors and either filtered or rescued low-quality reads. Artificial out-of-frame clonotypes were mapped to in-frame sequences, with one indel allowed in the CDR3, and then removed. Similarity of V and J gene usage between donors was measured as Jensen-Shannon divergence divided by mean entropy. The public sequencing data were trimmed at Q25 with fastp and processed into clonotypes with MiXCR by TCRdb, which kept only in-frame beta chains. Identical CDR3 protein sequences are pooled into one entry, listed with their most common genes and DNA. The V and J calls were determined by TCRdb, not by the authors. The sample table shows roughly 380,000 distinct CDR3 sequences, and under 30% are seen once. The ten largest make up about 6% of the sample.

This record belongs to a study of identical twins' blood T cells (dated by TCRdb to 2012 to 2015). Regarding the study in general: The approximately 12 libraries, six for the alpha chain and six for the beta chain, together yielded about 50 million Illumina reads. To assess how genetics influences repertoire formation, the study used next-generation sequencing to compare the TCR alpha and beta chain repertoires of three pairs of monozygous twins. Study-level results and caveats: Because the twins were reared together, environmental influences could not be excluded as an explanation for twin similarity. The count of CDR3 clonotypes shared by two donors depended mainly on the product of the two donors' cloneset sizes, and twins did not clearly depart from this trend. Among the most abundant TCRbeta clonotypes, more CDR3 sequences were shared by each donor with her twin than with unrelated donors. The proposed role of the TCRalpha J segment in MHC recognition during thymic selection was stated to require validation by independent studies. V gene usage was reported to be markedly more similar within twin pairs than between unrelated donors, even among non-selected out-of-frame TCRbeta clonotypes.

Donors were six healthy women forming three monozygous twin pairs. All three twin pairs had been raised together and were thought likely to have encountered the same vaccines and infectious agents. TCR cDNA libraries were prepared from RNA that was isolated from peripheral blood mononuclear cells. The source of this sequence is a woman aged 18-55 years in good health. Recombination linked TRBV7-2 to TRBJ1-1, with TRBD1 tentatively as D gene (6 bases match). The sequenced material came from PBMCs. Here the CDR3 is given as CASSLGLPGDTEAFF. DNA sequence: TGTGCCAGCAGCTTAGGTCTTCCAGGGGACACTGAAGCTTTCTTT.